The 28 T cell receptor beta chains reported below all come from one sample, sequenced in a study of PD-1 blockade in classical Hodgkin lymphoma. Data came from immunoSEQ multiplex PCR; TCRdb stores just in-frame clones and leaves some out. The sample includes around 40,000 clones, around 78% of them seen just once. All the patients suffered relapse after autologous stem cell transplantation, and brentuximab vedotin exposure differed. The specimen comprised peripheral blood mononuclear cells (PBMCs), sampled at baseline. These TCRs come from a human donor with classical Hodgkin lymphoma.

CDR3 sequence (DNA): TGTGCCAGCTCACCGGCCGGGGGTACTAGCACAGATACGCAGTATTTT. Its protein is CASSPAGGTSTDTQYF. This rearrangement joins TRBV18 to TRBJ2-3; a possible D gene is TRBD2 (6 bases). The germline V gene has CDR1 KGHSH and CDR2 LQKENI. The CDR3 runs to 16 residues. Trimming left V 3 bases short and J 0 bases short, with 13 bases between.

The rearrangement links TRBV7-2 to TRBJ1-3, with TRBD1 as a possible D gene (5 bases). V was cut by 5 bases and J by 8 bases, with 10 bases left in between. Germline assignment: CDR1 SGHTA and CDR2 FQGNSA. The CDR3 sequence is 12 residues long. CDR3 amino acids: CASSPLGDTIYF. CDR3 in DNA: TGTGCCAGCAGCCCCCTAGGGGACACCATATATTTT.

V gene TRBV4-3 combines with J gene TRBJ1-6; a possible D gene is TRBD1 (5 bases). The CDR3 loop spans 14 amino acids. The V gene's germline CDR1 is LGHNA and CDR2 YSLEER. Trimming shortened V by 4 bases and J by 7 bases, and 11 bases separated the two germline ends. As DNA, the CDR3 is TGCGCCAGCAGCCTCCGGGACCAAAATTCACCCCTCCACTTT. It translates to CASSLRDQNSPLHF.

J is TRBJ2-7 and V is TRBV5-4; D unresolved. The CDR3 has 13 amino acids. V gave up 3 bases and J gave up 0 bases, with 7 bases separating them. CDR1 SGHNT and CDR2 YYREEE come from the germline V gene (reference sequence). As DNA, the CDR3 is TGTGCCAGCAGCTCCCCCCACTCCTACGAGCAGTACTTC. Its translation is CASSSPHSYEQYF.

This chain links TRBV5-4 with TRBJ1-2; 7 bases line up with TRBD1. V shed 4 bases and J 8 bases; nucleotides not matched to a gene: 14. Germline V gene lookup returns CDR1 SGHNT and CDR2 YYREEE (reference sequence). The CDR3 is 15 amino acids. The CDR3 sequence: CASSAPGVGGWGYTF. CDR3 bases: TGTGCCAGCAGCGCCCCGGGCGTAGGGGGCTGGGGCTACACCTTC.

This chain joins TRBV5-6 and TRBJ1-1; 8 nucleotides match TRBD1. After removal of 0 bases from V and 4 bases from J, the junction contained 8 bases not matched to a gene. CDR1 SGHDT and CDR2 YYEEEE come from the germline V gene. The CDR3 totals 16 residues. Here the CDR3 reads CASSLALTGEGTEAFF. In nucleotides, the CDR3 is TGTGCCAGCAGCTTGGCCTTGACAGGGGAAGGCACTGAAGCTTTCTTT.

J is TRBJ2-3 and V is TRBV11-2; D possibly uses TRBD1 or TRBD2 (6 bases each). The CDR3 totals 16 residues. With 3 bases removed from V and 1 base from J, the gap between germline ends came to 14 bases. Germline CDR1 is SGHAT and CDR2 is FQNNGV. The CDR3 DNA reads TGTGCCAGCAGCTTTGGGGTCGGGGGCGGCACAGATACGCAGTATTTT. As protein: CASSFGVGGGTDTQYF. The complete variable domain, with remaining parts taken from reference TRBV11-2 and TRBJ2-3, reads EAGVAQSPRYKIIEKRQSVAFWCNPISGHATLYWYQQILGQGPKLLIQFQNNGVVDDSQLPKDRFSAERLKGVDSTLKIQPAKLEDSAVYLCASSFGVGGGTDTQYFGPGTRLTVL.

The J gene is TRBJ1-2, the V gene TRBV6-1; D is ambiguous. CDR1 is MNHNS, CDR2 SASEGT, per germline. The CDR3 has 16 amino acids. The V end lost 2 bases, the J end lost 3 bases, and 16 bases lay between the germline ends. The CDR3 DNA reads as TGTGCCAGCAGTGAAATCTTGAGCCAACCTGACTATGGCTACACCTTC. Its protein product is CASSEILSQPDYGYTF.

This chain uses TRBV4-1 with TRBJ2-5, with D possibly matching TRBD1 (6 bases). Germline V gene data show CDR1 as MGHRA and CDR2 as YSYEKL. There are 16 residues in the CDR3. Trimming removed 3 bases at V and 3 bases at J, with 17 bases between. Here the CDR3 DNA reads TGCGCCAGCAGCCACCTTGTGTACGGGACAAAAGAGACCCAGTACTTC. It encodes CASSHLVYGTKETQYF.

The rearrangement uses TRBV7-2 and TRBJ2-3; D is unclear. From germline, CDR1 is SGHTA and CDR2 FQGNSA. The V end was cut by 5 bases, the J end by 0 bases, with 9 bases between. The CDR3 runs 14 residues. The CDR3 region is CASSPPTSTDTQYF. DNA for the CDR3: TGTGCCAGCAGCCCCCCCACTAGCACAGATACGCAGTATTTT.

This chain uses TRBV5-6 with TRBJ2-1, with D possibly TRBD2 on 6 matching bases. The length of the CDR3 is 15 residues. CDR1 SGHDT and CDR2 YYEEEE come from the germline V gene. Trimming took 4 bases from V and 7 from J, leaving 18 bases between them. Written as DNA, the CDR3 is TGTGCCAGCAGCCCCGGGACTCACGACCTGAATGAGCAGTTCTTC. Translating gives CASSPGTHDLNEQFF.

On this clone itself: Sequence at one end of the junction differs from germline and may be a read error. V gene TRBV18 combines with J gene TRBJ1-1; D might be TRBD1 (6 bases). The CDR3 length is 15 residues. CDR1 is KGHSH, CDR2 LQKENI, per germline. In DNA, the CDR3 is TGTGCCAGCTCACCAAGACAGGTCTCGAACGCTGAAGCTTTCTTT. It translates to CASSPRQVSNAEAFF. Together with reference TRBV18 and TRBJ1-1, the CDR3 gives the full variable domain: NAGVMQNPRHLVRRRGQEARLRCSPMKGHSHVYWYRQLPEEGLKFMVYLQKENIIDESGMPKERFSAEFPKEGPSILRIQQVVRGDSAAYFCASSPRQVSNAEAFFGQGTRLTVV.

The genes are TRBV27 and TRBJ1-6; maybe TRBD1 (5 bases). From germline, CDR1 is MNHEY and CDR2 SMNVEV (reference sequence). Trimming took 7 bases from V and 6 from J, leaving 19 bases between them. This CDR3 is built from 16 residues. Here the CDR3 DNA reads TGTGCCAGCACCCCTGGATCCCAGGGAGTTAATTCACCCCTCCACTTT. Amino acids: CASTPGSQGVNSPLHF.

The V call is TRBV10-3, the J call TRBJ2-7; 9 nucleotides line up with TRBD1. The CDR3 runs to 14 residues. J lost 6 bases, V lost 1 base, and 4 bases had no gene match. Germline V CDR1 and CDR2: ENHRY, SYGVKD. CDR3 sequence (DNA): TGTGCCATCAGTGAGTTGGGACAGGGCGGCGAGCAGTACTTC. Translated, it gives CAISELGQGGEQYF.

This clone is a singleton in its sample. The rearrangement joins TRBV25-1 to TRBJ1-4; 9 positions agree with TRBD1. This CDR3 is 16 amino acids long. J gave up 7 bases and V 7 bases, and 13 bases lay outside the gene matches. CDR1 is MGHDK, CDR2 SYGVNS, per germline. The CDR3, as DNA: TGTGCCAGCAACGCCCCAAGTGACAGGGGGGGTGAAAAACTGTTTTTT. It encodes CASNAPSDRGGEKLFF.

The V and J genes are TRBV27 and TRBJ2-3; 8 bases map to TRBD1. This CDR3 has 15 residues. The V and J ends lost 5 bases and 3 bases, in that order; junction bases with no gene match: 7. CDR1 and CDR2 from the germline V gene are MNHEY and SMNVEV (reference sequence). The CDR3 sequence: CASSLRQGRTDTQYF. DNA for the CDR3: TGTGCCAGCAGTCTCCGACAGGGGAGGACAGATACGCAGTATTTT.

The J gene is TRBJ1-6, the V gene TRBV18, with 9 positions matching TRBD1. CDR1 is KGHSH and CDR2 is LQKENI in the germline V gene. This CDR3 comprises 14 residues. After removal of 2 bases from V and 8 bases from J, the junction contained 1 base not matched to a gene. Here the CDR3 reads CASSPRTGDSPLHF. The DNA for the CDR3 is TGTGCCAGCTCACCAAGGACAGGGGATTCACCCCTCCACTTT.

As concerns this clone: One base away lies a much larger clone, so this may be a sequencing read error. Other DNA sequences of this sample code for an identical CDR3. The rearrangement uses TRBV11-2 and TRBJ2-1, with D unresolved. V was pared by 3 bases and J by 6 bases, with 3 bases between. This CDR3 region has 11 residues. CDR1 is SGHAT and CDR2 is FQNNGV in the germline V gene. CDR3 residues: CASSLANEQFF. DNA of the CDR3: TGTGCCAGCAGCTTGGCCAATGAGCAGTTCTTC. The full variable domain, with the rest looked up from reference TRBV11-2 and TRBJ2-1, is EAGVAQSPRYKIIEKRQSVAFWCNPISGHATLYWYQQILGQGPKLLIQFQNNGVVDDSQLPKDRFSAERLKGVDSTLKIQPAKLEDSAVYLCASSLANEQFFGPGTRLTVL.

This sequence joins TRBV7-2 and TRBJ2-5; 10 positions agree with TRBD1. The CDR3 sequence is 16 residues long. Trimming cost V 2 bases and J 4 bases; bases outside gene matches: 7. Germline loops: CDR1 SGHTA, CDR2 FQGNSA. For the CDR3, the DNA is TGTGCCAGCAGCTTACTGGGACAGGGGTTTGGAGAGACCCAGTACTTC. Translating it yields CASSLLGQGFGETQYF.

This rearrangement joins TRBV7-2 to TRBJ2-1; weak D call: TRBD2 (5 bases). V shed 4 bases and J shed 6 bases, with 16 bases lying between them. The length of the CDR3 is 15 residues. Germline assignment: CDR1 SGHTA and CDR2 FQGNSA. Here the CDR3 DNA reads TGTGCCAGCAGCTCCCCTCTTGAGCGGCGCAATGAGCAGTTCTTC. As protein: CASSSPLERRNEQFF.

The chain uses TRBV4-3 and TRBJ1-1; 10 positions agree with TRBD1. The CDR3 covers 16 residues. V lost 4 bases and J lost 4; bases outside the gene matches: 9. Germline V CDR1 and CDR2: LGHNA, YSLEER. The CDR3 DNA reads as TGCGCCAGCAGCCGATCCCCCGGGACAGGGGTCACTGAAGCTTTCTTT. Translating it yields CASSRSPGTGVTEAFF.

V usage is TRBV5-5 and J usage is TRBJ2-1; D remains ambiguous. Trimming took off 3 bases at V and 7 bases at J, with 20 bases between the two ends. The V gene's germline CDR1 is SGHKS and CDR2 YYEKEE (reference sequence). CDR3 length: 16 residues. CDR3 sequence (DNA): TGTGCCAGCAGCTCACGGGCTCTCCAAGTAGGGAATGAGCAGTTCTTC. Translation: CASSSRALQVGNEQFF.

This clone was detected only once. The chain carries TRBV7-2 and TRBJ2-5, with D tentatively TRBD2 (5 bases). This CDR3 contains 14 residues. The germline CDR1 and CDR2 sequences are SGHTA and FQGNSA. The V end was cut by 3 bases, the J end by 0 bases, with 8 bases between. The DNA of the CDR3 is TGTGCCAGCAGCTTGTCAGCGGACCAAGAGACCCAGTACTTC. This gives the protein CASSLSADQETQYF.

The chain couples TRBV6-5 to TRBJ2-3; D unresolved. The CDR3 has 13 amino acids. Per germline, CDR1 MNHEY and CDR2 SVGAGI. Trimming removed 6 bases from V and 3 bases from J, with 10 bases in between. This CDR3 is CASRGTGTDTQYF. The CDR3 DNA reads TGTGCCAGCAGGGGTACGGGTACAGATACGCAGTATTTT.

The chain recombines TRBV7-2 with TRBJ2-3; D is ambiguous. The germline V gene has CDR1 SGHTA and CDR2 FQGNSA. The CDR3 runs 14 residues. V lost 1 base and J 7 bases, leaving 12 bases between the germline ends. The CDR3 region has the DNA TGTGCCAGCAGCTTAGAGGCACAGTTCCATACGCAGTATTTT. Residues: CASSLEAQFHTQYF. Supplemented by reference TRBV7-2 and TRBJ2-3, the full variable domain reads GAGVSQSPSNKVTEKGKDVELRCDPISGHTALYWYRQSLGQGLEFLIYFQGNSAPDKSGLPSDRFSAERTGGSVSTLTIQRTQQEDSAVYLCASSLEAQFHTQYFGPGTRLTVL.

This clone was detected once. J is TRBJ1-4 and V is TRBV19, with D possibly TRBD1 on 5 matching bases. CDR3 length: 14 amino acids. Trimming removed 7 bases at V and 5 bases at J, with 14 bases between. Looked up from germline, CDR1 is LNHDA and CDR2 is SQIVND (reference sequence). CDR3 nucleotides: TGTGCCAGTAAAGTCAGGGCTATAAATGAAAAACTGTTTTTT. This sequence encodes CASKVRAINEKLFF.

The sample holds a few counts of this clone. The chain carries TRBV6-1 and TRBJ1-5; D possibly corresponds to TRBD1 (6 bases). The germline CDR1 and CDR2 sequences are MNHNS and SASEGT. This CDR3 spans 14 amino acids. V was trimmed by 3 bases and J by 6 bases, leaving 12 bases between them. Here the CDR3 DNA reads TGTGCCAGCAGTGACCCTGGGGGCGGTCAGCCCCAGCATTTT. It translates to CASSDPGGGQPQHF.

CDR3 region: CASSFEAPYEQYF. In DNA, the CDR3 is TGTGCCAGCAGCTTTGAGGCTCCCTACGAGCAGTACTTC. The genes are TRBV7-9 and TRBJ2-7; D gene unclear. The CDR3 consists of 13 residues. CDR1 and CDR2 from the germline V gene are SEHNR and FQNEAQ (reference sequence). Trimming left V 3 bases short and J 2 bases short, with 8 bases between.